This T cell receptor beta chain was retrieved from a study of cytomegalovirus exposure and HLA in healthy donors. The CDR3 has 14 residues. J was trimmed by 10 bases and V by 0 bases; bases with no gene match: 8. CDR1 is MNHEY, CDR2 SVGAGI, per germline. Use of 60 Vbeta and 13 Jbeta primers characterized the PCR. Per the study methods: Roughly 11 million shared chains were among approximately 87 million unique TCR beta chains counted in a later analysis. Assay used: immunoSEQ multiplex PCR; TCRdb lists only in-frame clones, some missing. Clone size and V and J calls were adopted from that table, with D and trimming inferred from the DNA. The repertoire holds about 120,000 clones, with around 80% as singletons. Study outcomes and limitations: Later analysis reportedly placed an Asian-associated ancestry cluster below the roughly 700-donor mean in N-insertions. A classifier reportedly called cytomegalovirus status with high sensitivity and specificity.

Concerning this clone itself: Antigen: not known.

The material sequenced was PBMCs. This sequence originates from a man aged 50 to 59 in good health and CMV-seronegative. The chain combines TRBV6-5 with TRBJ1-1; 7 nucleotides agree with TRBD1. The DNA for the CDR3 is TGTGCCAGCAGTTACTCGTTCGACAGGGCTGTAGCTTTCTTT. Its protein product is CASSYSFDRAVAFF.